This T cell receptor beta chain was recovered during a study of regulatory T cells in long-lasting Graves disease. Study as a whole: Persistent Graves' disease denoted over 5 years of antithyroid drugs plus positive TSH receptor antibodies. Study results and limitations: Persistent disease exhibited a predilection for TRBV28, TRBJ1-2 and TRBJ2-5.

Researchers made TCR beta libraries by using iRepertoire HTBI primers and running Arm-PCR on CDR3 regions. TCRdb re-analysed the multiplex PCR reads in MiXCR, keeping a single row per CDR3 protein. The sample lists 500,000 to 800,000 distinct CDR3 sequences; approximately 31% were seen once. Concerning this clonotype itself: Its antigen is undetermined.

CDR1 is SGHTA and CDR2 is FQGTGA in the germline V gene. Trimming removed 3 bases from V and 3 bases from J, with 9 bases in between. The CDR3 totals 13 residues. As for time point: persistent/refractory GD, antithyroid drugs over 5 years with positive TRAb. Extracted RNA from PBMCs served as the source of the TCR library. With EDTA tubes as the receptacles, about 9 milliliters of peripheral blood were drawn. The genes are TRBV7-3 and TRBJ2-7; D not resolved. The sequence was obtained from a female donor with Graves disease. Here the sequenced sample was peripheral blood mononuclear cells (PBMCs), taken when the disease was refractory, from a patient treated with antithyroid drugs. The CDR3, as DNA: TGTGCCAGCAGCTTTGGTACGCACTACGAGCAGTACTTC. Protein sequence: CASSFGTHYEQYF.